Listed below are T cell receptor beta chains from one sample, sequenced in a study of T cells in narcolepsy. Only in-frame clones appear in the TCRdb table, and some are missing; sequencing was by immunoSEQ multiplex PCR. The table has 30,000 to 45,000 clones, around 90% seen once. Sequencing used CD45RA- memory CD4+ T cells from PBMCs. The receptors originated from a human donor with narcolepsy. The CDR3 runs from the conserved cysteine through the conserved F or W. D genes are given only for firm matches. Rows may omit the clone size; those that give it use once, few, many or a size class.

>TRBJ2-7|-|TRBV28|-
TGTGCCAGCAGTCCTGGGGGGAGCGAGGTTTTAAAGCAGTACTTC
CASSPGGSEVLKQYF
>TRBJ1-2|few|TRBV6-1|-
TGTGCCAGTCAACAGGGTACGGGTGGCTACACCTTC
CASQQGTGGYTF
>TRBJ2-2|-|TRBV28|TRBD2
TGTGCCAGCAACGTTAGCGGGAGGTACACCGGGGAGCTGTTTTTT
CASNVSGRYTGELFF
>TRBJ2-6|-|TRBV7-9|TRBD2
TGTGCCAGCAGTCCTTTTAGGGAGGGATACTCTGGGGCCAACGTCCTGACTTTC
CASSPFREGYSGANVLTF
>TRBJ1-5|-|TRBV6-6|TRBD1
TGTGCCAGCAGTTACCTAGCAGGACAGGGTCCCCAGCATTTT
CASSYLAGQGPQHF
>TRBJ2-1|-|TRBV4-2|TRBD2
TGTGCCAGCAGCCAAGAACCTAGCGGGGGAGACAATGAGCAGTTCTTC
CASSQEPSGGDNEQFF
>TRBJ2-7|once|TRBV18|-
TGTGCCAGCTCGCCATATTCAGGATCCTACGAGCAGTACTTC
CASSPYSGSYEQYF
>TRBJ1-2|-|TRBV7-2|-
TGTGCCAGCAGCCGGACAGTAAGTTACGGCTACACCTTC
CASSRTVSYGYTF
>TRBJ2-1|-|TRBV11-2|-
TGTGCCAGCAGCTTAGCACAGGGAGTCAACAATGAGCAGTTCTTC
CASSLAQGVNNEQFF
>TRBJ1-5|-|TRBV6-5|-
TGTGCCAGCAGCCCGGAGGCAGGGTGGAATCAGCCCCAGCATTTT
CASSPEAGWNQPQHF
>TRBJ2-3|once|TRBV7-3|-
TGTGCCAGCAGCTTACAAGCGGGTGGCAGGGATACGCAGTATTTT
CASSLQAGGRDTQYF
>TRBJ1-1|-|TRBV15|TRBD1
TGTGCCACCTCGGACAGGGGGTACACTGAAGCTTTCTTT
CATSDRGYTEAFF
>TRBJ2-1|-|TRBV4-2|-
TGTGCCAGCAGCCCAGGATCTAAGCCAACCTACAATGAGCAGTTCTTC
CASSPGSKPTYNEQFF
>TRBJ1-2|-|TRBV5-6|TRBD1
TGTGCCAGCAGCTGGAACAGGGGGACTGGCTACACCTTC
CASSWNRGTGYTF
>TRBJ2-2|once|TRBV6-6|TRBD2
TGTGCCAGCCTAAGTAACCTAGCGGGACGCTCCGGGGAGCTGTTTTTT
CASLSNLAGRSGELFF
>TRBJ2-7|-|TRBV2|-
TGTGCCAGCAGTGGTCAGATACGGGGGCCCGGGGAGCAGTACTTC
CASSGQIRGPGEQYF
>TRBJ2-1|once|TRBV4-3|-
TGCGCCAGCAGCCTTCGGCCGGGTACTACCTACAATGAGCAGTTCTTC
CASSLRPGTTYNEQFF
>TRBJ2-6|-|TRBV5-1|-
TGCGCCAGCAGCTTGGGTCCTGGGGCCAACGTCCTGACTTTC
CASSLGPGANVLTF
>TRBJ2-5|once|TRBV7-2|-
TGTGCCAGCAGCTTAGGGCTAGCGAGGGGCCAAGAGACCCAGTACTTC
CASSLGLARGQETQYF
>TRBJ1-4|-|TRBV5-6|-
TGTGCCAGCAGCCAAGGGGTCAGCAGGGGTGAAAAACTGTTTTTT
CASSQGVSRGEKLFF
>TRBJ1-2|-|TRBV5-1|-
TGCGCCAGCAGCCTGGGAACTAACTATGGCTACACCTTC
CASSLGTNYGYTF
>TRBJ2-3|-|TRBV7-8|TRBD2
TGTGCCAGCAGCTTAGAGGCGCGGGGGGGATGGGATACGCAGTATTTT
CASSLEARGGWDTQYF
>TRBJ2-1|-|TRBV7-9|-
TGTGCCAGCAGCCCGTATCCCTCTCATGAGCAGTTCTTC
CASSPYPSHEQFF
>TRBJ1-1|once|TRBV5-5|-
TGTGCCAGCAGCTTGGAAGTCAGGAGCACTGAAGCTTTCTTT
CASSLEVRSTEAFF
>TRBJ1-1|-|TRBV2|-
TGTGCCAGCAGTGCGGCAGTCATGAACACTGAAGCTTTCTTT
CASSAAVMNTEAFF
>TRBJ2-7|-|TRBV6-1|TRBD1
TGTGCCAGCAGTGAAGCTCCGGGACAGGGGACCTACGAGCAGTACTTC
CASSEAPGQGTYEQYF
>TRBJ2-3|-|TRBV7-9|TRBD2
TGTGCCAGCAGCCCGAGCGGGGGCACAGATACGCAGTATTTT
CASSPSGGTDTQYF
>TRBJ1-2|few|TRBV30|-
TGTGCCTGGAGCAACAGGGCCGCCTATGGCTACACCTTC
CAWSNRAAYGYTF
>TRBJ1-1|-|TRBV6-1|TRBD1
TGTGCCAGCATAAACAGGGGACCCACTGAAGCTTTCTTT
CASINRGPTEAFF
>TRBJ1-4|once|TRBV28|-
TGTGCCAGCCTGGTGGGGGGAACCCCCGGTAATGAAAAACTGTTTTTT
CASLVGGTPGNEKLFF
>TRBJ1-2|few|TRBV29-1|-
TGCAGCGTTGGCGAGGGCTATGGCTACACCTTC
CSVGEGYGYTF
>TRBJ2-2|-|TRBV7-3|TRBD2
TGTGCCAGCAGCTTAACGGGCGGGAGGGTTGCCACCGGGGAGCTGTTTTTT
CASSLTGGRVATGELFF
>TRBJ1-5|-|TRBV7-2|-
TGTGCCAGCAGCCACACCAATCAGCCCCAGCATTTT
CASSHTNQPQHF
>TRBJ1-4|-|TRBV5-6|-
TGTGCCAGCAGCTTGGGCCCCTCTAATGAAAAACTGTTTTTT
CASSLGPSNEKLFF
>TRBJ2-1|-|TRBV5-1|-
TGCGCCAGCAGCCCCGATGGCGGGCATGCCTACAATGAGCAGTTCTTC
CASSPDGGHAYNEQFF
>TRBJ1-6|-|TRBV28|-
TGTGCCAGCAGTTTAAACTCCTATAATTCACCCCTCCACTTT
CASSLNSYNSPLHF
>TRBJ2-5|-|TRBV27|-
TGTGCCAGTCCTCCGTACCAAGAGACCCAGTACTTC
CASPPYQETQYF